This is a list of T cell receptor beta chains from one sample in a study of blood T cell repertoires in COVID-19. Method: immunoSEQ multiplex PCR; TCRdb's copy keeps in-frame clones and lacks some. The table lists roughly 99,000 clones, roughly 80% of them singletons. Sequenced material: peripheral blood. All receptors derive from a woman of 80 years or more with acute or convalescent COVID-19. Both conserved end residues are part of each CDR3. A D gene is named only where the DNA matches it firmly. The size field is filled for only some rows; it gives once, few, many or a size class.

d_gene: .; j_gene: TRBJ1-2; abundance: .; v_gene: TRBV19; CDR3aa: CASERFDYGYTF; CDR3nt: TGTGCCAGTGAACGGTTCGACTATGGCTACACCTTC
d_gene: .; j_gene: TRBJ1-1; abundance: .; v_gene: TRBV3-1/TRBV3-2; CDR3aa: CASSQQSNTEAFF; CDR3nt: TGTGCCAGCAGCCAGCAGTCGAACACTGAAGCTTTCTTT
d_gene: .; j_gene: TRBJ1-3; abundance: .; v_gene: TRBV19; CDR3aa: CASGRETSGNTIYF; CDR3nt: TGTGCCAGCGGACGGGAGACCTCTGGAAACACCATATATTTT
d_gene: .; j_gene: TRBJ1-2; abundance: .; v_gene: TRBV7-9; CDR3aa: CASSLERSDYTF; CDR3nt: TGTGCCAGCAGCTTAGAGAGGTCAGACTACACCTTC
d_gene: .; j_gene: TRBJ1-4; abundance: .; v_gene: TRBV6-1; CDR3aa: CASSDQGRGKYGEKLFF; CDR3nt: TGTGCCAGCAGTGACCAGGGCAGGGGCAAATACGGCGAAAAACTGTTTTTT
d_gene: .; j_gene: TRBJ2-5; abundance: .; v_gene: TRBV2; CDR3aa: CASRNTEQETQYF; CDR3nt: TGTGCCAGCCGGAATACAGAACAAGAGACCCAGTACTTC
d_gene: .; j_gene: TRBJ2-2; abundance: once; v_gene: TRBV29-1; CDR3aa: CSVGGSKNTGELFF; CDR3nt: TGCAGCGTCGGGGGTAGCAAGAACACCGGGGAGCTGTTTTTT
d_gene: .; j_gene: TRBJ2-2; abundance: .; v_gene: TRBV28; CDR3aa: CASSVGGWDTGELFF; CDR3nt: TGTGCCAGCAGTGTTGGGGGCTGGGACACCGGGGAGCTGTTTTTT
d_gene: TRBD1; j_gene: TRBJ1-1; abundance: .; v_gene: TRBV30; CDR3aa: CAWSPPGQGLNTEAFF; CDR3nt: TGTGCCTGGAGTCCTCCCGGACAGGGATTGAACACTGAAGCTTTCTTT
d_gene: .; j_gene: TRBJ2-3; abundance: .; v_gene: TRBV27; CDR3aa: CASSFGQVTDTQYF; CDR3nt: TGTGCCAGCAGTTTCGGTCAGGTCACAGATACGCAGTATTTT
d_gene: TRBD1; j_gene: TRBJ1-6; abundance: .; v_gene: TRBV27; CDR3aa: CASSPLQGAPYSPLHF; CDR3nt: TGTGCCAGCAGTCCGCTACAGGGGGCTCCTTATTCACCCCTCCACTTT
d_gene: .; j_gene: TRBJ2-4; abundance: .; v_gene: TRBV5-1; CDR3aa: CASSSALQDTRYF; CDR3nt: TGCGCCAGCAGCTCAGCTTTACAGGACACAAGGTACTTC
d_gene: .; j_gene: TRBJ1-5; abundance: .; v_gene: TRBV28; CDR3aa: CASSLTQSNQPQHF; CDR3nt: TGTGCCAGCAGTTTAACACAGAGCAATCAGCCCCAGCATTTT
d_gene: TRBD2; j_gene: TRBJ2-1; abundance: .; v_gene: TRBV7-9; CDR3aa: CASSLGTRGYNEQFF; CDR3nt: TGTGCCAGCAGCTTAGGGACTAGGGGCTACAATGAGCAGTTCTTC
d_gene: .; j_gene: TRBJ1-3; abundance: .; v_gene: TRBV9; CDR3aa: CASSRQAPSGNTIYF; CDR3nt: TGTGCCAGCAGTCGGCAGGCGCCCTCCGGAAACACCATATATTTT
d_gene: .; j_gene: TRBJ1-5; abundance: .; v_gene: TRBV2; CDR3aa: CASSAQARDNQPQHF; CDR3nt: TGTGCCAGCAGCGCACAGGCGCGGGACAATCAGCCCCAGCATTTT
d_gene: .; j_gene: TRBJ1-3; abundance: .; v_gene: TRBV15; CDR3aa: CATSRVGLRSGNTIYF; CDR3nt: TGTGCCACCAGCAGGGTGGGACTGCGCTCTGGAAACACCATATATTTT
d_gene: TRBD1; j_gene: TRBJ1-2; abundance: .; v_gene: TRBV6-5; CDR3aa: CASSTGQGLVNGYTF; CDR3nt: TGTGCCAGCAGTACAGGACAGGGCCTCGTAAATGGCTACACCTTC
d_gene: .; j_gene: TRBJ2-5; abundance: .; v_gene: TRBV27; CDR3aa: CASAWTPSETQYF; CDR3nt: TGTGCCAGCGCCTGGACTCCGTCGGAGACCCAGTACTTC
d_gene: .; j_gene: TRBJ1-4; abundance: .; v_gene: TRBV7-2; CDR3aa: CASSLGRGGEKLFF; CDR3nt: TGTGCCAGCAGCTTAGGGAGGGGTGGGGAAAAACTGTTTTTT
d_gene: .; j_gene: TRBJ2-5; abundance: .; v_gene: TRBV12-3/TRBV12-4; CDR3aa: CATSPRGETQYF; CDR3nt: TGTGCCACCTCACCCCGGGGGGAGACCCAGTACTTC
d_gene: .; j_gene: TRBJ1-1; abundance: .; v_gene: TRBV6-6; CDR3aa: CASSRGRTEAFF; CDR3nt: TGTGCCAGCAGTAGAGGTCGCACTGAAGCTTTCTTT
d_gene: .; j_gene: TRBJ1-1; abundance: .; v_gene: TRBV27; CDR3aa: CASSFSGVNTEAFF; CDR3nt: TGTGCCAGCAGTTTTAGTGGAGTGAACACTGAAGCTTTCTTT
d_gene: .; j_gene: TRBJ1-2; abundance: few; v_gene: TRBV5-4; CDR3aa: CASSSPRAPSGGYTF; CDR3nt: TGTGCCAGCAGCTCGCCGCGCGCTCCCTCCGGGGGCTACACCTTC
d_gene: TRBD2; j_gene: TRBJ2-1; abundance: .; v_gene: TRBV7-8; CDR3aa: CASSLNVLAAVMSSNEQFF; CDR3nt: TGTGCCAGCAGCTTAAATGTACTAGCGGCGGTTATGTCATCGAATGAGCAGTTCTTC
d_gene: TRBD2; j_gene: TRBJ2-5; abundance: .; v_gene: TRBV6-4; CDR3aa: CASRGPSGGLQETQYF; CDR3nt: TGTGCCAGCAGGGGTCCTAGCGGGGGCCTCCAAGAGACCCAGTACTTC
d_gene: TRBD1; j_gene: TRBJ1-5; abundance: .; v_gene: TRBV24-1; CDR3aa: CATSDSPRGTMGNQPQHF; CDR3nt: TGTGCCACCAGTGATTCTCCCAGGGGGACCATGGGCAATCAGCCCCAGCATTTT
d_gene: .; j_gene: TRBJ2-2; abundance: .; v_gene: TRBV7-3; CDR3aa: CASSSTTKGTGELFF; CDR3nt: TGTGCCAGCAGTTCAACGACGAAGGGGACCGGGGAGCTGTTTTTT
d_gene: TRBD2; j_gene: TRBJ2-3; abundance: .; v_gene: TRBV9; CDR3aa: CASSYGGGAIDTQYF; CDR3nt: TGTGCCAGCAGCTATGGCGGGGGGGCCATAGATACGCAGTATTTT
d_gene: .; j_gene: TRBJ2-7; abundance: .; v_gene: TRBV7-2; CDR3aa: CASSLVPDTLYEQYF; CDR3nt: TGTGCCAGCAGCCTTGTCCCCGACACCCTCTACGAGCAGTACTTC
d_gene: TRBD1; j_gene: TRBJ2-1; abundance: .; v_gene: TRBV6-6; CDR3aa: CASIRSPGQGGNEQFF; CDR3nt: TGTGCCAGCATCCGATCTCCGGGACAGGGGGGAAATGAGCAGTTCTTC
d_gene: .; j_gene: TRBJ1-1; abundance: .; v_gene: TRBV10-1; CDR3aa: CASTSSRGLRTEAFF; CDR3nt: TGCGCCAGCACCTCAAGTCGGGGATTAAGGACTGAAGCTTTCTTT
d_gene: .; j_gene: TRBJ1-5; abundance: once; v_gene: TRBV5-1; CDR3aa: CASSTGQPNQPQHF; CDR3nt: TGCGCCAGCAGCACCGGACAGCCCAATCAGCCCCAGCATTTT
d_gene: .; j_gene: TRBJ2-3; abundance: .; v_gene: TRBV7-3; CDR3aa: CASSSQGRSDTQYF; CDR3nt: TGTGCCAGCAGTTCACAGGGGAGGTCAGATACGCAGTATTTT
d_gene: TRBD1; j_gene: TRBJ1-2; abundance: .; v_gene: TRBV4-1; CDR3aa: CASSQVGQGFYGYTF; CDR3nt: TGCGCCAGCAGCCAAGTCGGACAGGGATTCTATGGCTACACCTTC
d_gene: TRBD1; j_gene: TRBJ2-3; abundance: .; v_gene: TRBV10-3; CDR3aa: CAIRIPGQGSIDTQYF; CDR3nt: TGTGCCATCAGAATTCCGGGACAGGGGTCAATAGATACGCAGTATTTT
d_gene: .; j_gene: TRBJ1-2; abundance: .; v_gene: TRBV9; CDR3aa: CASSLPGLGYTF; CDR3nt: TGTGCCAGCAGCTTACCGGGACTAGGCTACACCTTC
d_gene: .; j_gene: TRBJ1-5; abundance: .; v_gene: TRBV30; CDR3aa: CAWTTGGFYSNQPQHF; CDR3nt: TGTGCCTGGACTACTGGGGGGTTCTACAGCAATCAGCCCCAGCATTTT
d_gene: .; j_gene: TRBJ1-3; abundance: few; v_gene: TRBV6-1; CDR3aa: CASRSEGWGNTIYF; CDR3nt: TGTGCCAGCAGGAGCGAGGGCTGGGGAAACACCATATATTTT
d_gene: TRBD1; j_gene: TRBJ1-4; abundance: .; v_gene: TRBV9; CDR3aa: CASSAPRAPGGLGGSEKLFF; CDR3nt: TGTGCCAGCAGCGCCCCGAGGGCCCCAGGGGGCCTGGGGGGAAGTGAAAAACTGTTTTTT
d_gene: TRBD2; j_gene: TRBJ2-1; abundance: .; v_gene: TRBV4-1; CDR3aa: CASSHPSGGASNEQFF; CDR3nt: TGCGCCAGCAGCCATCCTAGCGGGGGGGCTTCCAATGAGCAGTTCTTC
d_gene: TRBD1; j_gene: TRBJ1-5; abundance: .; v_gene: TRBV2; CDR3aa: CASDRENKGGQPQHF; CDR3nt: TGTGCCAGCGACAGGGAGAATAAAGGAGGCCAGCCCCAGCATTTT
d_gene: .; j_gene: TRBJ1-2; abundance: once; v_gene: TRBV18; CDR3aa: CASSQGDSYGYTF; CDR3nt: TGTGCCAGCTCACAGGGGGATTCATATGGCTACACCTTC
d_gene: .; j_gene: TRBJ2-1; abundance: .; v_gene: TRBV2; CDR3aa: CARLKARAGNEQFF; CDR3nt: TGTGCCAGACTAAAGGCCAGGGCTGGCAATGAGCAGTTCTTC
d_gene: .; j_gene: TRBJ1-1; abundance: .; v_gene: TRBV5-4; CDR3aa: CASSLPAGMNTEAFF; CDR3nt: TGTGCCAGCAGCTTGCCAGCAGGGATGAACACTGAAGCTTTCTTT